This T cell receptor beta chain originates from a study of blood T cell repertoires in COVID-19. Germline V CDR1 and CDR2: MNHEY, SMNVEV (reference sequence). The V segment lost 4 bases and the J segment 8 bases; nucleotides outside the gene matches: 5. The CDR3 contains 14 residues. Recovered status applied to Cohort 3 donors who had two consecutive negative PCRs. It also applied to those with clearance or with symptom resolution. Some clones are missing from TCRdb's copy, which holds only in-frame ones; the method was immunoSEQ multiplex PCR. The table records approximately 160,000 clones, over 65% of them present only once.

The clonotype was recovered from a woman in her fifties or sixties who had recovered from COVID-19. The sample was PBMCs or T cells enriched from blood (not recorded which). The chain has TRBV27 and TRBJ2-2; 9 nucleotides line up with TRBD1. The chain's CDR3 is CASSWGQGGGELFF. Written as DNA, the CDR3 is TGTGCCAGCAGTTGGGGACAGGGAGGTGGGGAGCTGTTTTTT.